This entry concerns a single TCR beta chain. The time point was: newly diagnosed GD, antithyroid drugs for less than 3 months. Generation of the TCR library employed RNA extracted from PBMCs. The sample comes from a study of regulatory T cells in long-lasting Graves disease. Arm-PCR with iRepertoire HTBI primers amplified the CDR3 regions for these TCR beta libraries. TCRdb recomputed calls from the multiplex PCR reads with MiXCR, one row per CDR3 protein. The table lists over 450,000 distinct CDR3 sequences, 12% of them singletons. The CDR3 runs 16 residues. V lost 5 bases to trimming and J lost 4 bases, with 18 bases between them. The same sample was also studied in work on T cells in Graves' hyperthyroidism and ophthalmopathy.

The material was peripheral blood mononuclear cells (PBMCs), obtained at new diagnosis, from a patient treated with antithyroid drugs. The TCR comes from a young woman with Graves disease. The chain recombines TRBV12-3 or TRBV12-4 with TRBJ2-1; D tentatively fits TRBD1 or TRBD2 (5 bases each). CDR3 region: CASSGYGGASYNEQFF. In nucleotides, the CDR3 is TGTGCCAGCAGTGGGTATGGGGGAGCGAGTTACAATGAGCAGTTCTTC.